This T cell receptor (beta chain) comes out of a study of neurological immune-mediated disorders. General study points: HTLV-1-associated myelopathy had the most TCR clonal expansion, whereas multiple sclerosis had the least (lower than in healthy controls).

cDNA synthesis was performed by 5'RACE with 10-nucleotide random UMIs. Every sequencing run returned over 200 million TCR-beta sequences, which were derived from 15-18 subjects. TCRdb used MiXCR to reprocess the 5' RACE reads, holding one entry per CDR3 protein. The data hold tens of thousands of distinct CDR3 sequences, with about 15% observed a single time. There were about a million CD4+ or CD8+ T cells used in the sorted libraries. This clonotype was picked up many times. Its specificity is not known. CDR1 is LGHDT, CDR2 YNNKEL, per germline (reference sequence). The CDR3 is made up of 16 amino acids. The V gene lost 0 bases and the J gene lost 2 bases, with 11 bases spanning the gap.

This sequence was found in a woman between 55 and 75 years old with HTLV-1-associated myelopathy (HAM/TSP). The sequencing sample was made of CD4+ T cells from blood. The chain joins TRBV3-1 to TRBJ1-3; tentatively, D is TRBD1 (5 bases). The CDR3 reads CASSQDAGTAGNTIYF. Here the CDR3 DNA reads TGTGCCAGCAGCCAAGATGCCGGGACGGCTGGAAACACCATATATTTT.